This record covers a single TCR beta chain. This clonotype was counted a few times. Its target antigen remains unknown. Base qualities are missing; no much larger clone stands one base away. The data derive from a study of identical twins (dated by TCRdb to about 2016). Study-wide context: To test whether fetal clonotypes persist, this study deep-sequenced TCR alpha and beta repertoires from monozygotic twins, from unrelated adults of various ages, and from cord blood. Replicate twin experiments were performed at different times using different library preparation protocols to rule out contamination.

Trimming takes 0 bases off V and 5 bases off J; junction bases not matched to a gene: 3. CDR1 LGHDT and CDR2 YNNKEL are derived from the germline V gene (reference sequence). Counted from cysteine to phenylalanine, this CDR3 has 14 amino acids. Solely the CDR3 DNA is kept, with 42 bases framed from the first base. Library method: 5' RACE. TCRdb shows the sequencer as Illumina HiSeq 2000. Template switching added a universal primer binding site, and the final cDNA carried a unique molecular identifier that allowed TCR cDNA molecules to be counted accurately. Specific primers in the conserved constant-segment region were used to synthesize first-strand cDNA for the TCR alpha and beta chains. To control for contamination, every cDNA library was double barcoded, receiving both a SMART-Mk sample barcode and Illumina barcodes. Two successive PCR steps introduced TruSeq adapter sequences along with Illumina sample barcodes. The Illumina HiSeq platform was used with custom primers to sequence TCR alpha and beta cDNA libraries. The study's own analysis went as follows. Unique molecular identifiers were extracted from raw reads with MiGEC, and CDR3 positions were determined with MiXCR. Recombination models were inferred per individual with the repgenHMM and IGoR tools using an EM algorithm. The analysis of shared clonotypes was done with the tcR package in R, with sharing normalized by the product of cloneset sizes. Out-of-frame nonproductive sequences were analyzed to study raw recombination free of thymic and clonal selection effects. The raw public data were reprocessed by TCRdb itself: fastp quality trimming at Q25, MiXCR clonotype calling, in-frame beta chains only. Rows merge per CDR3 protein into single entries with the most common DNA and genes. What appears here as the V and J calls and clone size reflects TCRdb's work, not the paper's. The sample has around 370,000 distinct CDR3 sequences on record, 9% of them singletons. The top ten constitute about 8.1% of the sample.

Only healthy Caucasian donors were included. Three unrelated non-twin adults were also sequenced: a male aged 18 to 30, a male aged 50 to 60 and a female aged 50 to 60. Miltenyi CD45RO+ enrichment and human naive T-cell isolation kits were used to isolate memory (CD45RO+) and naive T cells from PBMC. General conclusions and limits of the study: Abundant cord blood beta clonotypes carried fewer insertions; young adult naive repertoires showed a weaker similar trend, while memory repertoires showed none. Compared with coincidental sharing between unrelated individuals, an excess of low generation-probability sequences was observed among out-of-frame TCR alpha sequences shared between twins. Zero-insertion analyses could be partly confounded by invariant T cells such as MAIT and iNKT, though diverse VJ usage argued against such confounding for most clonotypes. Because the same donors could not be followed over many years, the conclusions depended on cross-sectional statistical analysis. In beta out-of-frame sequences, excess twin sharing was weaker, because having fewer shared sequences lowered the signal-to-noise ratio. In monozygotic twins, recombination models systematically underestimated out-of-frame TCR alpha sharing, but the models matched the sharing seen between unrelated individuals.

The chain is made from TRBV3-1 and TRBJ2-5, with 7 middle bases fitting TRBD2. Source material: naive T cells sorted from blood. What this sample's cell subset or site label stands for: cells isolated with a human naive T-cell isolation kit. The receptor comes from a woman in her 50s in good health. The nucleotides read TGTGCCAGCAGCCAAGAGACTAGCCGGGAGACCCAGTACTTC. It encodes CASSQETSRETQYF.